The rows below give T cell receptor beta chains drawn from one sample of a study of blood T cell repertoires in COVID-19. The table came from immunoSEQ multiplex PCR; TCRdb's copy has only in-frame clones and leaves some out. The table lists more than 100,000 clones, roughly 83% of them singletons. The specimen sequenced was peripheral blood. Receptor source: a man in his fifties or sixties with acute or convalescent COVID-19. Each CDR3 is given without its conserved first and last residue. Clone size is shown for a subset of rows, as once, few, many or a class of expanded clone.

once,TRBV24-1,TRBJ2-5,ATSDWKQGLQETQY
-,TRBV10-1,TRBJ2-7,ASSESVGKAYEQY
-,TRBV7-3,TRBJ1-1,ASSRGRNTEAF
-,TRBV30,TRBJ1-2,AWSGGGYT
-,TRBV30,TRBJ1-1,AWSVQVADTEAF
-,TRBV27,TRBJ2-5,ASSSTSGRTKTQY
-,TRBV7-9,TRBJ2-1,ASSQGLANEQF
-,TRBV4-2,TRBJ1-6,ASSQGRGTNSPLH
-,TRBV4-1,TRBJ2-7,ASSRDRDEQY
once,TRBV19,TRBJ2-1,ASSIQLATNEQF
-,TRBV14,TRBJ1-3,ASSQAMGPGNTIY
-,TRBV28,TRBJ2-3,ASSTLLAGGPDTQY
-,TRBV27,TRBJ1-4,ASSFVPTGGINEKLF
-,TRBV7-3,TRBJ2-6,ASSSSGWATGANVLT
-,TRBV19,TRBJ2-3,ASRQEPRSTDTQY
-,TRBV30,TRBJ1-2,AWILRGTDFHGYT
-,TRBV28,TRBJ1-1,ASSLLYTEAF
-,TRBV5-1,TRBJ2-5,ASSSPGGLGETQY
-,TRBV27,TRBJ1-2,ASSSRLTGGDWYGYT
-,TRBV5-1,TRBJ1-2,ASSLAAGDGYT
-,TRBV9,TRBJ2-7,ASSVVAGVGEQY
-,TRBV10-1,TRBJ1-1,ASSGTRGTEAF
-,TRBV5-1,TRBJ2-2,ASSLGTGGNTGELF
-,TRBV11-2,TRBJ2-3,ASSFGDGTQY
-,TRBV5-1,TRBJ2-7,ASSLDRGTDEQY
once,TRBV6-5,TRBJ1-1,ASSFHRGEAF
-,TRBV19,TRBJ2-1,ASSIVGGGHGAYNEQF
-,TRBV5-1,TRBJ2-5,ASRQEETQY
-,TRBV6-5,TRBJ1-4,ASSLRPAGNEKLF
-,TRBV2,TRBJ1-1,ASIAGGTEAF
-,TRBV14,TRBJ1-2,ASSPEEGRRGYT
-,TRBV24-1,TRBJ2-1,ATSDLPGTETNEQF
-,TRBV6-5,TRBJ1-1,ASSPDPNRNTEAF
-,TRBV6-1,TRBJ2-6,ASSETGTGANVLT
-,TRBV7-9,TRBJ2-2,ASSRPDSSIGELF
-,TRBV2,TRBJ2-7,ASNSRAAYEQY
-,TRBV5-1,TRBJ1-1,ASSPRQGTEAF
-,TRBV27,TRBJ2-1,ASSYGGRNEQF
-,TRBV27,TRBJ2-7,ASSSYPSGLIYEQY
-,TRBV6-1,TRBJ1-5,ASSVAPPDRGRRGNQPQH
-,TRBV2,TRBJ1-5,ASSVGTANQPQH
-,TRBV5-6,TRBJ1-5,ASSLGGLSNQPQH
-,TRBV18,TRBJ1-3,ASSQDTFSGNTIY
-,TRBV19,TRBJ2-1,ASSDRARTSRIYNEQF
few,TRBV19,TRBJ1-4,ASTGTAHEKLF
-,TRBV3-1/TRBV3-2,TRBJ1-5,ASSLGRGSNQPQH